A single sample gave rise to the 2 T cell receptor beta chains below, sequenced in a study of cytomegalovirus exposure and HLA in healthy donors. The study ran its PCR with 60 Vbeta and 13 Jbeta primers. Clones were sequenced by immunoSEQ multiplex PCR, and TCRdb holds only the in-frame ones, with some missing. The table lists some 190,000 clones, 70% to 75% of them singletons. Sequencing was carried out using PBMCs. The receptor set was obtained from a young woman in good health and CMV-seropositive.

The sample holds one count of this clone. This sequence joins TRBV19 and TRBJ2-1; no firm D call. In germline, CDR1 is LNHDA, CDR2 SQIVND (reference sequence). The CDR3 loop spans 13 amino acids. V lost 5 bases and J lost 7, with 12 bases in between. Here the CDR3 DNA reads TGTGCCAGTAGTCCGTCGGGTCAGAATGAGCAGTTCTTC. Encoded protein: CASSPSGQNEQFF.

This clone was seen many times. The J gene is TRBJ2-7, the V gene TRBV6-5; 8 bases are shared with TRBD1. The CDR3 runs 16 residues. Germline V gives CDR1 MNHEY, CDR2 SVGAGI. Losses at the gene ends were 2 bases for V and 3 bases for J; bases not matched to a gene: 9. CDR3 loop: CASSYPLDRGGYEQYF. The CDR3 region has the DNA TGTGCCAGCAGTTACCCTTTAGACAGGGGAGGCTACGAGCAGTACTTC.